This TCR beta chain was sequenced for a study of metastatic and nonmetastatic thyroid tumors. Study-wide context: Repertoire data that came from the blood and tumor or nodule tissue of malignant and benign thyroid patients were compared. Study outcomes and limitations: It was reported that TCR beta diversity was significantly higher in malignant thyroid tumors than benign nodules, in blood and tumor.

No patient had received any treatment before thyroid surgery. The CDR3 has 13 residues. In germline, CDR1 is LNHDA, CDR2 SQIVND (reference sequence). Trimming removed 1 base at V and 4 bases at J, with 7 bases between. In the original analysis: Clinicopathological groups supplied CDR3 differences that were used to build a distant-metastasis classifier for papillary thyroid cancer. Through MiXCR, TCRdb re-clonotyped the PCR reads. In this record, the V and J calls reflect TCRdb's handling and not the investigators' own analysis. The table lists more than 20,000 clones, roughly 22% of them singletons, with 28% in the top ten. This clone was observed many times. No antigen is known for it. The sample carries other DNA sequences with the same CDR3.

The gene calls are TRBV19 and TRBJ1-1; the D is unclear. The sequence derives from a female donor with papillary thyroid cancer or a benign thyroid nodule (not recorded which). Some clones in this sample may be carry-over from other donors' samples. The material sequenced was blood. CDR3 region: CASSIVSPTEAFF. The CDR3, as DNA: TGTGCCAGTAGTATAGTTTCGCCCACTGAAGCTTTCTTT. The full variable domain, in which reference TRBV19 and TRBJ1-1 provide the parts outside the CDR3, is DGGITQSPKYLFRKEGQNVTLSCEQNLNHDAMYWYRQDPGQGLRLIYYSQIVNDFQKGDIAEGYSVSREKKESFPLTVTSAQKNPTAFYLCASSIVSPTEAFFGQGTRLTVV.